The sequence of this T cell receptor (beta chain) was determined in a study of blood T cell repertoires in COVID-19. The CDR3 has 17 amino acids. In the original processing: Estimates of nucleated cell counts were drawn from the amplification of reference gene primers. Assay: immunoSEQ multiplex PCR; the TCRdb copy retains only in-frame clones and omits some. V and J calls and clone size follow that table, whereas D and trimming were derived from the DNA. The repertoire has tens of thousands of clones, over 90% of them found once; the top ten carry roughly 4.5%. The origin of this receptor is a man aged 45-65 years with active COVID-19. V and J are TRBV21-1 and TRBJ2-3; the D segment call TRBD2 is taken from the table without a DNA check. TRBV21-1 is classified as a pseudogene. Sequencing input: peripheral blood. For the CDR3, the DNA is TGTGCCAGCAGCAATACGAATGGAGACCTGCCCACAGATACGCAGTATTTT. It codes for CASSNTNGDLPTDTQYF.